The source of this TCR beta chain is a study of blood T cells in healthy people across ages. A second about 6 to 12 cycle PCR used barcoded and J-beta primers. TCRdb redid the calling of the 5' RACE reads with MiXCR, one entry per CDR3 protein. The sample has about 670,000 distinct CDR3 sequences; around 41% are singletons. With regard to this clonotype: A read error may explain this, as a much larger clone is one base away.

The sequence was collected from a man older than 75 in good health. Sequenced material: blood.

In nucleotides, the CDR3 is TGCAGTGCTAGGAGGACTAGCGGGAACTCTACGCAGTATTTT. It specifies CSARRTSGNSTQYF. The chain joins TRBV20-1 to TRBJ2-3; 12 positions match TRBD2. Unmatched junction bases numbered 6, after V lost 3 bases and J lost 8 bases. Per germline, CDR1 DFQATT and CDR2 SNEGSKA (reference sequence). The CDR3 is made up of 14 amino acids.